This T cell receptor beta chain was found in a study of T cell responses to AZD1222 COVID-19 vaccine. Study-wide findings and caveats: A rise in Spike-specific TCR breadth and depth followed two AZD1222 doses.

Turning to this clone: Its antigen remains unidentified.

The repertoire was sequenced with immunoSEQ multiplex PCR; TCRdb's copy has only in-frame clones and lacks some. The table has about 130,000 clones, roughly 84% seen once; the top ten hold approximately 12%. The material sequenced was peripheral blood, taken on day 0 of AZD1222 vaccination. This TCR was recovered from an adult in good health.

CDR3 DNA: TGTGCCAGCAGCCCCCCCCAAGTAGGACCCGGAGCTGAAAAACTGTTTTTT. Translation gives CASSPPQVGPGAEKLFF. The chain employs TRBV7-9 and TRBJ1-4; D remains unclear. The germline CDR1 and CDR2 sequences are SEHNR and FQNEAQ (reference sequence). The CDR3 is 17 residues long. Trimming left V 5 bases short and J 7 bases short, with 23 bases between.